Below, 25 T cell receptor beta chains from the same sample are listed, as sequenced in a study of cytotoxic CD8 clonotypes in ibrutinib-treated CLL. The method was immunoSEQ multiplex PCR; TCRdb's version includes in-frame clones alone and lacks a portion of them. The sample carries 160,000 or so clones, approximately 80% recorded once. The sample consisted of PBMCs, taken after 12 months of ibrutinib treatment. The receptors originated from a human donor with chronic lymphocytic leukemia.

The V call is TRBV5-1, the J call TRBJ2-1; TRBD1 agrees at 8 bases. The germline V gene has CDR1 SGHRS and CDR2 YFSETQ. This CDR3 is 15 amino acids long. The junction had 3 bases not matched to a gene; V was cut back by 4 bases and J by 0 bases. The CDR3 protein is CASSLTGVSYNEQFF. CDR3 DNA: TGCGCCAGCAGCCTGACAGGGGTCTCCTACAATGAGCAGTTCTTC.

This clone was detected a few times. The J gene is TRBJ2-1, the V gene TRBV5-3; D call uncertain. TRBV5-3 is noted as an ORF with a role that remains uncertain. There are 11 residues in the CDR3. V was pared by 3 bases and J by 8 bases, with 6 bases between. This CDR3 is CARSSSDEQFF. The CDR3 region has the DNA TGTGCCAGAAGCTCGAGTGATGAGCAGTTCTTC.

The rearrangement joins TRBV10-3 to TRBJ1-1; D uncertain. Germline V gene lookup returns CDR1 ENHRY and CDR2 SYGVKD. The CDR3 runs 13 residues. The V and J ends lost 6 bases and 1 base respectively, with 9 bases between them. DNA of the CDR3: TGTGCCATCAGCGAAACAGAGAACACTGAAGCTTTCTTT. As protein: CAISETENTEAFF.

This chain connects TRBV9 to TRBJ1-1; TRBD1 might be the D (5 bases). Germline V gene sequence: CDR1 SGDLS, CDR2 YYNGEE. The CDR3 runs 15 residues. V lost 4 bases and J 3 bases, leaving 16 bases between the germline ends. As DNA, the CDR3 is TGTGCCAGCAGCCCCAACTCGGGAGGGGACACTGAAGCTTTCTTT. This encodes CASSPNSGGDTEAFF.

The CDR3 is CASSEEAGLNQPQHF. The DNA of the CDR3 is TGTGCCAGCAGTGAAGAGGCAGGGCTCAATCAGCCCCAGCATTTT. The chain is built from TRBV2 and TRBJ1-5, with D possibly TRBD1 on 5 matching bases. The V end was cut by 1 base, the J end by 3 bases, with 10 bases between. This CDR3 comprises 15 residues. Per germline, CDR1 SNHLY and CDR2 FYNNEI.

CDR3 loop: CASSHQPSVGRPPLEQYF. CDR3 bases: TGTGCCAGCAGCCACCAGCCCTCCGTGGGCAGGCCCCCTCTCGAGCAGTACTTC. V usage is TRBV7-6 and J usage is TRBJ2-7; D is undetermined. Trimming cost V 5 bases and J 6 bases, with 29 bases left between them. CDR3 length: 18 amino acids. The germline gives CDR1 SGHVS, CDR2 FNYEAQ.

This clone was seen just once. The chain joins TRBV11-2 to TRBJ2-2; D is perhaps TRBD2 (6 bases). Germline values: CDR1 SGHAT, CDR2 FQNNGV. Trimming took off 7 bases at V and 2 bases at J, with 11 bases between the two ends. The CDR3 spans 14 residues. The CDR3 region has the DNA TGTGCCAGCATCGGAGGGTACAACACCGGGGAGCTGTTTTTT. It codes for CASIGGYNTGELFF.

Only one count was recorded for this clone. The J gene is TRBJ1-2, the V gene TRBV5-5; TRBD1 matches at 7 bases. CDR1 is SGHKS and CDR2 is YYEKEE in the germline V gene (reference sequence). The CDR3 is made up of 15 amino acids. V was pared by 5 bases and J by 0 bases, with 7 bases of the junction left unmatched. In nucleotides, the CDR3 is TGTGCCAGCAGTACAAGACAGGGCTCTAACTATGGCTACACCTTC. It translates to CASSTRQGSNYGYTF.

The rearrangement links TRBV7-2 to TRBJ1-4; D is unclear. V shed 5 bases and J shed 10 bases, with 11 bases lying between them. The CDR3 sequence is 12 residues long. CDR1 is SGHTA, CDR2 FQGNSA, per germline. CDR3 loop: CASSASGGKLFF. The CDR3 DNA reads TGTGCCAGCAGCGCATCAGGTGGAAAACTGTTTTTT.

The CDR3 region is CASSLYGGLRYNEQFF. For the CDR3, the DNA is TGCGCCAGCAGCTTGTATGGGGGATTAAGATACAATGAGCAGTTCTTC. The rearrangement joins TRBV5-1 to TRBJ2-1; D may be TRBD1 or TRBD2 (5 bases each). The germline gives CDR1 SGHRS, CDR2 YFSETQ. The CDR3 totals 16 residues. Trimming took off 1 base at V and 4 bases at J, with 15 bases between the two ends.

The chain couples TRBV6-5 to TRBJ2-5, with D unclear. CDR1 and CDR2 (germline): MNHEY, SVGAGI. Trimming removed 0 bases from V and 0 bases from J, with 8 bases in between. The CDR3 loop spans 15 amino acids. The CDR3 DNA sequence: TGTGCCAGCAGTTACTCGAATCCAGACCAAGAGACCCAGTACTTC. Translated: CASSYSNPDQETQYF.

The gene calls are TRBV28 and TRBJ1-6, with D hard to call. Per the germline V gene, CDR1 is MDHEN and CDR2 is SYDVKM. V was trimmed by 2 bases and J by 0 bases, leaving 5 bases between them. The CDR3 has 15 amino acids. The CDR3 reads CASSLKSSYNSPLHF. As DNA, the CDR3 is TGTGCCAGCAGTTTAAAGAGCTCCTATAATTCACCCCTCCACTTT. The full variable domain, in which reference TRBV28 and TRBJ1-6 provide the parts outside the CDR3, is DVKVTQSSRYLVKRTGEKVFLECVQDMDHENMFWYRQDPGLGLRLIYFSYDVKMKEKGDIPEGYSVSREKKERFSLILESASTNQTSMYLCASSLKSSYNSPLHFGNGTRLTVT.

The CDR3 here is CSVASSLRSYGYTF. The DNA of the CDR3 is TGCAGCGTGGCTTCCTCTCTTAGGAGCTATGGCTACACCTTC. V and J are TRBV29-1 and TRBJ1-2, with D uncertain. The CDR3 length is 14 residues. Germline V gene data show CDR1 as SQVTM and CDR2 as ANQGSEA. V lost 6 bases to trimming and J lost 4 bases, with 18 bases between them.

V and J are TRBV7-2 and TRBJ2-1; D gene uncertain. Trimming left V 2 bases short and J 4 bases short, with 15 bases between. This CDR3 is 16 amino acids long. Germline V CDR1 and CDR2: SGHTA, FQGNSA. CDR3 region: CASSLRRTVGYNEQFF. In DNA form, the CDR3 reads TGTGCCAGCAGCTTAAGGAGAACGGTCGGTTACAATGAGCAGTTCTTC.

The CDR3 nucleotides are TGCGCCAGCAGCCAGGATCCGGGACAGCGAGATGGCTACACCTTC. Translated: CASSQDPGQRDGYTF. The rearrangement joins TRBV4-1 to TRBJ1-2, with 7 bases that match TRBD1. CDR1 is MGHRA and CDR2 is YSYEKL in the germline V gene. The junction had 10 bases not matched to a gene; V was cut back by 3 bases and J by 6 bases. The CDR3 is made up of 15 amino acids.

This clone was found once. A junction end diverges from the germline sequence, so it may reflect a read error. The chain couples TRBV2 to TRBJ2-3, with TRBD2 matching 8 bases. Germline CDR1 SNHLY, CDR2 FYNNEI. The CDR3 covers 14 residues. The CDR3 region is CASSKAGGTDTQYF. CDR3 bases: TGTGCCAGCAGTAAAGCGGGGGGCACAGATACGCAGTATTTT.

This chain connects TRBV7-8 to TRBJ2-3; no firm D call. The V end lost 2 bases, the J end lost 2 bases, and 14 bases lay between the germline ends. CDR1 is SGHVS and CDR2 is FQNEAQ in the germline V gene. This CDR3 has 16 residues. CDR3 bases: TGTGCCAGCAGCTTAAGTATGCGGATATTCACAGATACGCAGTATTTT. Its protein is CASSLSMRIFTDTQYF.

This clone was recorded once. The rearrangement joins TRBV4-1 to TRBJ2-1; D is perhaps TRBD1 (6 bases). With 0 bases removed from V and 4 bases from J, the gap between germline ends came to 10 bases. CDR3 size: 15 residues. Germline V gene data show CDR1 as MGHRA and CDR2 as YSYEKL. The CDR3 here is CASSQDWGLYNEQFF. CDR3 in DNA: TGCGCCAGCAGCCAAGATTGGGGGCTATACAATGAGCAGTTCTTC.

The rearrangement links TRBV2 to TRBJ2-7; TRBD2 aligns across 8 bases. This CDR3 has 18 amino acids. Germline V gives CDR1 SNHLY, CDR2 FYNNEI. With V trimmed by 7 bases and J by 4 bases, 21 bases remained unmatched. The CDR3 sequence is CASTPVSGEGLEMYEQYF. The DNA of the CDR3 is TGTGCCAGCACCCCTGTCTCAGGAGAGGGACTAGAGATGTACGAGCAGTACTTC. The whole variable domain, remainder taken from reference TRBV2 and TRBJ2-7, is EPEVTQTPSHQVTQMGQEVILRCVPISNHLYFYWYRQILGQKVEFLVSFYNNEISEKSEIFDDQFSVERPDGSNFTLKIRSTKLEDSAMYFCASTPVSGEGLEMYEQYFGPGTRLTVT.

This sequence joins TRBV7-8 and TRBJ2-7; 9 positions agree with TRBD2. V was pared by 5 bases and J by 1 base, with 6 bases of the junction left unmatched. The CDR3 covers 15 residues. Per the germline V gene, CDR1 is SGHVS and CDR2 is FQNEAQ. The CDR3 reads CASSVTSGPSYEQYF. The CDR3 DNA follows: TGTGCCAGCAGCGTAACTAGCGGGCCTTCCTACGAGCAGTACTTC.

The chain carries TRBV14 and TRBJ2-7, with D possibly matching TRBD2 (5 bases). In germline, CDR1 is SGHDN, CDR2 FVKESK. The CDR3 spans 19 residues. Trimming took off 0 bases at V and 0 bases at J, with 21 bases between the two ends. CDR3 sequence reads: CASSQDLVYRVGSSYEQYF. CDR3 bases: TGTGCCAGCAGCCAAGATCTTGTATATCGGGTGGGGAGCTCCTACGAGCAGTACTTC.

The chain has TRBV28 and TRBJ2-5; 12 bases are shared with TRBD2. The length of the CDR3 is 16 residues. The germline CDR1 and CDR2 sequences are MDHEN and SYDVKM. J lost 2 bases, V lost 5 bases, and 6 bases had no gene match. The CDR3 loop reads CASSPRLAGEQETQYF. The CDR3, as DNA: TGTGCCAGCAGTCCTCGACTAGCGGGGGAACAAGAGACCCAGTACTTC.

The chain carries TRBV6-1 and TRBJ2-5; possibly TRBD1 for D (6 bases). Trimming stripped 5 bases from V and 5 bases from J, with 15 bases between. The CDR3 spans 14 residues. CDR1 MNHNS and CDR2 SASEGT come from the germline V gene. The CDR3 sequence: CASSFRGIGETQYF. The DNA of the CDR3 is TGTGCCAGCAGTTTCAGGGGAATAGGGGAGACCCAGTACTTC.

This chain joins TRBV9 and TRBJ2-3; 8 bases map to TRBD2. Losses at the gene ends were 3 bases for V and 0 bases for J; bases not matched to a gene: 15. This CDR3 is built from 19 residues. Per the germline V gene, CDR1 is SGDLS and CDR2 is YYNGEE. CDR3 loop: CASSGTGGNGFPSTDTQYF. In DNA, the CDR3 is TGTGCCAGCAGCGGTACGGGAGGGAATGGATTCCCTAGCACAGATACGCAGTATTTT.

The V and J genes are TRBV28 and TRBJ2-7, with 9 bases matching TRBD1. This CDR3 is 13 amino acids long. Germline values: CDR1 MDHEN, CDR2 SYDVKM. V dropped 6 bases and J dropped 7; count of bases not matched to a gene: 7. The chain's CDR3 is CASRHRGRKEQYF. CDR3 DNA: TGTGCCAGCAGACACAGGGGGCGAAAAGAGCAGTACTTC.